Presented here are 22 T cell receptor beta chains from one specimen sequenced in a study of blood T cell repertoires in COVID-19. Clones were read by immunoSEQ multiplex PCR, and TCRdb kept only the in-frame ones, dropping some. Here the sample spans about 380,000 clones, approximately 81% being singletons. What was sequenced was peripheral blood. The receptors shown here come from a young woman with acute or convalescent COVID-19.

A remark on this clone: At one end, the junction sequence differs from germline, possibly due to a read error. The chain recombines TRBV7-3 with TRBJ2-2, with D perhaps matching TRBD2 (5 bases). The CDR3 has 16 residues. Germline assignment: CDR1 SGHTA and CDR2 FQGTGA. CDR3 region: CASSKGGRANTGELLF. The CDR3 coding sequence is TGTGCCAGCAGCAAAGGCGGACGCGCGAACACCGGGGAGCTGCTTTTT. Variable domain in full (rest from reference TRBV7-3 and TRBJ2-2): GAGVSQTPSNKVTEKGKYVELRCDPISGHTALYWYRQSLGQGPEFLIYFQGTGAADDSGLPNDRFFAVRPEGSVSTLKIQRTERGDSAVYLCASSKGGRANTGELLFGEGSRLTVL.

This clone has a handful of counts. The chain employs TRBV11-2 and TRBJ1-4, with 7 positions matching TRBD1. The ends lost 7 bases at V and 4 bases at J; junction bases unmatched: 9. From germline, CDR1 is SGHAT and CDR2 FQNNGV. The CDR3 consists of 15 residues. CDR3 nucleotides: TGTGCCAGCAAATTTCCGGGACAGAGTAATGAAAAACTGTTTTTT. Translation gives CASKFPGQSNEKLFF.

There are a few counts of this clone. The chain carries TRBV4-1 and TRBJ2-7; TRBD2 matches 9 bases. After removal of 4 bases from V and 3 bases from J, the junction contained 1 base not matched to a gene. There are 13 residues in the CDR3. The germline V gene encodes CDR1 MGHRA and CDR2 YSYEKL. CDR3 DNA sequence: TGCGCCAGCAGCCCGACTAGCGGCTACGAGCAGTACTTC. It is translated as CASSPTSGYEQYF.

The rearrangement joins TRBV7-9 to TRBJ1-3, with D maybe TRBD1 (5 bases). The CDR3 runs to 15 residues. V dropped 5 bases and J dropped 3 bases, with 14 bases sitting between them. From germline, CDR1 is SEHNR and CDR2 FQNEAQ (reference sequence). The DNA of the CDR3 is TGTGCCAGCAGCCATGGAACTCAGGGTGGAAACACCATATATTTT. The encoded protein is CASSHGTQGGNTIYF. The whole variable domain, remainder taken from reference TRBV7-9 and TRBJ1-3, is DTGVSQNPRHKITKRGQNVTFRCDPISEHNRLYWYRQTLGQGPEFLTYFQNEAQLEKSRLLSDRFSAERPKGSFSTLEIQRTEQGDSAMYLCASSHGTQGGNTIYFGEGSWLTVV.

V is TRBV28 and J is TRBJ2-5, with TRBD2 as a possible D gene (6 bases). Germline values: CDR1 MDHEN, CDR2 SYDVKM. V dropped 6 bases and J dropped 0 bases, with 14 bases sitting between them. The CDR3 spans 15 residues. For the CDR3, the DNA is TGTGCCAGCAGGAGTTCAGGGAGGTACCAAGAGACCCAGTACTTC. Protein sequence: CASRSSGRYQETQYF.

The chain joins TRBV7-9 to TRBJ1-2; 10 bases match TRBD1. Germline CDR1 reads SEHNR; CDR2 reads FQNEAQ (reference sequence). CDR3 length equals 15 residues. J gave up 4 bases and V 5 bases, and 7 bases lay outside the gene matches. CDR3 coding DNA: TGTGCCAGCAGCCCCGGGACAGGGGTACTCTATGGCTACACCTTC. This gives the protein CASSPGTGVLYGYTF.

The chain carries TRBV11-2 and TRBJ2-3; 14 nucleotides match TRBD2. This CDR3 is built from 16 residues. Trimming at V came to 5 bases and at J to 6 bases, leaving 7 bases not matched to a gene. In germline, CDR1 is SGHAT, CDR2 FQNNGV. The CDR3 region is CASSLGLAGAADTQYF. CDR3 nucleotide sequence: TGTGCCAGCAGCCTGGGACTAGCGGGAGCCGCGGATACGCAGTATTTT.

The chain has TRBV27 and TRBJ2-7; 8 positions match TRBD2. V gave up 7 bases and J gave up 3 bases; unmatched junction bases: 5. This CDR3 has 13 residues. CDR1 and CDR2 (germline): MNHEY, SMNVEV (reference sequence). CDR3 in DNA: TGTGCCAGCAAGAACGGGGGGGACTACGAGCAGTACTTC. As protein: CASKNGGDYEQYF.

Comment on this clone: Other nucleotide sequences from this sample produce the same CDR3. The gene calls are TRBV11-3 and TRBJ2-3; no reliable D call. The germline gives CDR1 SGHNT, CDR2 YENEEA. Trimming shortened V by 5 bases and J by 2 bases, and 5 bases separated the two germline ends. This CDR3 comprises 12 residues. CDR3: CASSLYTDTQYF. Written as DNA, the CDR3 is TGTGCCAGCAGCCTATACACAGATACGCAGTATTTT. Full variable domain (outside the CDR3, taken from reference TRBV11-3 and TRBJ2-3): EAGVVQSPRYKIIEKKQPVAFWCNPISGHNTLYWYLQNLGQGPELLIRYENEEAVDDSQLPKDRFSAERLKGVDSTLKIQPAELGDSAVYLCASSLYTDTQYFGPGTRLTVL.

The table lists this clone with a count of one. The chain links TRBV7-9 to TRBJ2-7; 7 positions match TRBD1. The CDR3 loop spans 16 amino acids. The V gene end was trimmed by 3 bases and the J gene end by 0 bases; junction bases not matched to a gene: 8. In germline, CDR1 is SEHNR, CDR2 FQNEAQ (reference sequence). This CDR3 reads CASSFSHRGPSYEQYF. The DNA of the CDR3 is TGTGCCAGCAGCTTCTCACACAGGGGTCCCTCCTACGAGCAGTACTTC.

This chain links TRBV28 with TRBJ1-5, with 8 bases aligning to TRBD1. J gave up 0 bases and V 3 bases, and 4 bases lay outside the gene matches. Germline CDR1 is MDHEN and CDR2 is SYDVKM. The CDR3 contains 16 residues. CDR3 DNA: TGTGCCAGCAGTTTCGGGACAGGTTATAGCAATCAGCCCCAGCATTTT. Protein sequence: CASSFGTGYSNQPQHF.

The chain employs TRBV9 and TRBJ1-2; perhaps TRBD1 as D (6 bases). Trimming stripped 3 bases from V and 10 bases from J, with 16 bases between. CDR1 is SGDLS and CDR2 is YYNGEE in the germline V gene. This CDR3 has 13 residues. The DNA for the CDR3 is TGTGCCAGCAGCGATACCGGACAGCCCCTCTACACCTTC. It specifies CASSDTGQPLYTF.

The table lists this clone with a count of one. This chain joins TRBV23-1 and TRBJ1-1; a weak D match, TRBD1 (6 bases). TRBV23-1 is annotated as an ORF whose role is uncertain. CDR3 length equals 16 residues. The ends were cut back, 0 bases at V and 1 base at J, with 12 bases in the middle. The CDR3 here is CASSQSRGGENTEAFF. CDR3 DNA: TGCGCCAGCAGTCAATCTAGGGGGGGGGAGAACACTGAAGCTTTCTTT.

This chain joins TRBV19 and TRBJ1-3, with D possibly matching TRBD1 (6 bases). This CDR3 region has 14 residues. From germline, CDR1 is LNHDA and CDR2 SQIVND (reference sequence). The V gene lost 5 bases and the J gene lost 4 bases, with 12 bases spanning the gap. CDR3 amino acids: CASSAAGAGNTIYF. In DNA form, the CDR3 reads TGTGCCAGTAGTGCAGCAGGGGCAGGAAACACCATATATTTT.

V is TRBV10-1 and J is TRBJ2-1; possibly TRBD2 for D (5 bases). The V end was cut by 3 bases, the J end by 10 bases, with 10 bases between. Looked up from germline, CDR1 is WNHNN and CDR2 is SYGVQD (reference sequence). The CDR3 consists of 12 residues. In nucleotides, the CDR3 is TGCGCCAGCAGTGAAGTTACGGGGGAGCAGTTCTTC. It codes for CASSEVTGEQFF.

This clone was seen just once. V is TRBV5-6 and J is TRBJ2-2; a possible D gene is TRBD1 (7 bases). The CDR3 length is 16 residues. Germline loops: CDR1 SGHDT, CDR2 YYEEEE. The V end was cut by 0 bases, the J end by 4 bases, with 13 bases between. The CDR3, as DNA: TGTGCCAGCAGCTTGGCGCCAGGGGGAGGCACCGGGGAGCTGTTTTTT. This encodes CASSLAPGGGTGELFF.

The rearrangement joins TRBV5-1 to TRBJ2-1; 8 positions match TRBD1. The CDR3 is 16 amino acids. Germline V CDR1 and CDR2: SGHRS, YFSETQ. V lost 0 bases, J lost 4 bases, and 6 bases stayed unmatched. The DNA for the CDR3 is TGCGCCAGCAGCTTGGGACGGGACAGGTTTTACAATGAGCAGTTCTTC. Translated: CASSLGRDRFYNEQFF.

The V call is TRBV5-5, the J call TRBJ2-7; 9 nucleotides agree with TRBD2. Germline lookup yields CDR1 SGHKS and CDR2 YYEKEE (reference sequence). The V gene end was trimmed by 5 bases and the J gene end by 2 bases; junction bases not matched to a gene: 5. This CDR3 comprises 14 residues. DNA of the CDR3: TGTGCCAGCAGACCGACTAGCGGTCCCTACGAGCAGTACTTC. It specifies CASRPTSGPYEQYF. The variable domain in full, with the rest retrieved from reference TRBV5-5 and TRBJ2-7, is DAGVTQSPTHLIKTRGQQVTLRCSPISGHKSVSWYQQVLGQGPQFIFQYYEKEERGRGNFPDRFSARQFPNYSSELNVNALLLGDSALYLCASRPTSGPYEQYFGPGTRLTVT.

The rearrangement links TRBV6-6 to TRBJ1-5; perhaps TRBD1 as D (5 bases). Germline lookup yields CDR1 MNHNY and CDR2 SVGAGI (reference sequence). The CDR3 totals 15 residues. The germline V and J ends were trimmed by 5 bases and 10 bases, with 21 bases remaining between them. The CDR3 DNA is TGTGCCAGCAGTCCAGGGCAGGGCTGGCGACATCCCCAGCATTTT. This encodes CASSPGQGWRHPQHF.

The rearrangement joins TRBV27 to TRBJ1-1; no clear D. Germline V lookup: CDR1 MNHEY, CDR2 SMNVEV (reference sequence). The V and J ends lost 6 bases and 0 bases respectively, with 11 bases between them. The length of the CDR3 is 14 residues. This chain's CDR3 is CASSVVAMNTEAFF. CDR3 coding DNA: TGTGCCAGCAGCGTGGTCGCTATGAACACTGAAGCTTTCTTT.

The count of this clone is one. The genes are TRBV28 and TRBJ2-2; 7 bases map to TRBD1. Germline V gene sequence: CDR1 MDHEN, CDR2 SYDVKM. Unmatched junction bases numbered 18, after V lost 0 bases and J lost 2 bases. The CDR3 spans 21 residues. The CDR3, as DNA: TGTGCCAGCAGTTTATGGCAGGGGGTCTTTAAGGGGAACACAAACACCGGGGAGCTGTTTTTT. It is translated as CASSLWQGVFKGNTNTGELFF. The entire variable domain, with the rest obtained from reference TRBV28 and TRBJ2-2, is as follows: DVKVTQSSRYLVKRTGEKVFLECVQDMDHENMFWYRQDPGLGLRLIYFSYDVKMKEKGDIPEGYSVSREKKERFSLILESASTNQTSMYLCASSLWQGVFKGNTNTGELFFGEGSRLTVL.

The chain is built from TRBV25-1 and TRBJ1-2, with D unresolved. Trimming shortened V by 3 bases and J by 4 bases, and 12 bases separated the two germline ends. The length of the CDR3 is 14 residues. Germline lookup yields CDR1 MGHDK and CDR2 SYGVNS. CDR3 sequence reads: CASSELRVPYGYTF. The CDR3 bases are TGTGCCAGCAGTGAGCTCCGGGTTCCCTATGGCTACACCTTC.